These T cell receptor beta chains were read from a single sample in a study of blood T cell repertoires in COVID-19. Clones were read by immunoSEQ multiplex PCR, and TCRdb kept only the in-frame ones, dropping some. The sample records 110,000 to 150,000 clones, under 90% being singletons. Sequencing input: peripheral blood. These receptors originate from a human donor in a cohort sampled during active COVID-19. The CDR3 runs from the conserved cysteine through the conserved F or W. D genes are given only for firm matches.

d_gene: TRBD2
v_gene: TRBV19
j_gene: TRBJ2-1
CDR3aa: CASSNSGAQSSYNEQFF

d_gene: NA
v_gene: TRBV9
j_gene: TRBJ1-2
CDR3aa: CASSVGAGLDHGYTF

d_gene: NA
v_gene: TRBV19
j_gene: TRBJ2-4
CDR3aa: CASSNGVTLDIQYF

d_gene: TRBD2
v_gene: TRBV6-5
j_gene: TRBJ2-2
CDR3aa: CASRAGGLAGELFF

d_gene: NA
v_gene: TRBV6-1
j_gene: TRBJ1-2
CDR3aa: CASSELGGPSYTF

d_gene: NA
v_gene: TRBV21-1
j_gene: TRBJ1-1
CDR3aa: CASSKVADEAFF

d_gene: NA
v_gene: TRBV7-9
j_gene: TRBJ2-2
CDR3aa: CASSSPGKGELFF

d_gene: NA
v_gene: TRBV6-2/TRBV6-3
j_gene: TRBJ1-6
CDR3aa: CASSNGPGSNSPLHF

d_gene: TRBD2
v_gene: TRBV7-2
j_gene: TRBJ2-7
CDR3aa: CASSPSGGPYEQYF

d_gene: NA
v_gene: TRBV19
j_gene: TRBJ1-4
CDR3aa: CASRPVDISDGKLFF

d_gene: NA
v_gene: TRBV6-5
j_gene: TRBJ1-5
CDR3aa: CASSFNGQGSNQPQHF

d_gene: TRBD1
v_gene: TRBV28
j_gene: TRBJ1-2
CDR3aa: CASTDRGYGYTF

d_gene: NA
v_gene: TRBV24-1
j_gene: TRBJ1-2
CDR3aa: CATSVGANYGYTF

d_gene: NA
v_gene: TRBV9
j_gene: TRBJ1-2
CDR3aa: CASSGRAGSHENYGYTF

d_gene: TRBD2
v_gene: TRBV5-1
j_gene: TRBJ2-3
CDR3aa: CASSPGTSGDTDTQYF

d_gene: NA
v_gene: TRBV11-2
j_gene: TRBJ1-2
CDR3aa: CASSLTRDYGYTF

d_gene: NA
v_gene: TRBV6-5
j_gene: TRBJ1-5
CDR3aa: CASTPQMGGQPQHF